Shown below are 20 T cell receptor beta chains from a single sample sequenced in a study of breast tumors, draining lymph nodes, adjacent tissues. One entry per CDR3 protein results from TCRdb running MiXCR on the multiplex PCR reads. The repertoire holds nearly 200,000 distinct CDR3 sequences, with around 33% as singletons. Samples came from axillary lymph nodes draining the breast cancer. The specimen sequenced was axillary lymph node tissue. The receptors come from a female donor with breast cancer. Some clones in this sample may be carry-over from other donors' samples.

The rearrangement links TRBV2 to TRBJ1-1, with 10 bases identical to TRBD1. Germline values: CDR1 SNHLY, CDR2 FYNNEI. The trim removed 6 bases at V and 7 bases at J, leaving 8 bases unmatched. This CDR3 comprises 14 residues. The CDR3 nucleotides read TGTGCCAGCAGCGAGACAGGGGGCGCATATGAAGCTTTCTTT. Its protein is CASSETGGAYEAFF. Together with reference TRBV2 and TRBJ1-1, the CDR3 gives the full variable domain: EPEVTQTPSHQVTQMGQEVILRCVPISNHLYFYWYRQILGQKVEFLVSFYNNEISEKSEIFDDQFSVERPDGSNFTLKIRSTKLEDSAMYFCASSETGGAYEAFFGQGTRLTVV.

This clonotype has a count of ten or more. The chain carries TRBV4-2 and TRBJ2-2, with 7 bases fitting TRBD2. Losses at the gene ends were 3 bases for V and 6 bases for J; bases not matched to a gene: 7. The CDR3 runs to 15 residues. Per germline, CDR1 LGHNA and CDR2 YNFKEQ. CDR3 loop: CASSQIWGGPGELFF. The CDR3 DNA sequence: TGTGCCAGCAGCCAGATCTGGGGAGGGCCCGGGGAGCTGTTTTTT.

This clonotype has at least ten counts. The chain recombines TRBV9 with TRBJ1-2; D is uncertain. Germline assignment: CDR1 SGDLS and CDR2 YYNGEE. With 7 bases removed from V and 8 bases from J, the gap between germline ends came to 15 bases. This CDR3 has 12 amino acids. CDR3 sequence: CASQRASAGYTF. The CDR3 DNA follows: TGTGCCAGCCAAAGGGCCTCGGCGGGCTACACCTTC.

The V and J genes are TRBV5-8 and TRBJ1-2; possible D gene TRBD1, 6 bases. The CDR3 is made up of 18 amino acids. Germline CDR1 SGHTS, CDR2 YDEGEE. Trimming took off 5 bases at V and 1 base at J, with 24 bases between the two ends. CDR3: CASRTPQGRTIINYGYTF. The CDR3 bases are TGTGCCAGCAGAACCCCACAGGGACGGACGATCATTAACTATGGCTACACCTTC. The entire variable domain, with the rest obtained from reference TRBV5-8 and TRBJ1-2, is as follows: EAGVTQSPTHLIKTRGQQATLRCSPISGHTSVYWYQQALGLGLQFLLWYDEGEERNRGNFPPRFSGRQFPNYSSELNVNALELEDSALYLCASRTPQGRTIINYGYTFGSGTRLTVV.

A word on this clonotype: It may be a read error: a sequence one base away is much more abundant. The chain combines TRBV6-1 with TRBJ2-5, with 7 bases identical to TRBD1. J lost 1 base, V lost 5 bases, and 4 bases had no gene match. Germline-derived CDR1 and CDR2 are MNHNS and SASEGT. This CDR3 contains 14 residues. The CDR3 DNA reads TGTGCCAGCAGTCACAACAGGGGCCAAGAGACCCAGTACTTC. Translating gives CASSHNRGQETQYF.

This clonotype was recorded many times. The rearrangement links TRBV7-9 to TRBJ2-3; D remains ambiguous. V gave up 2 bases and J gave up 1 base, with 7 bases separating them. The CDR3 has 14 residues. The germline V gene has CDR1 SEHNR and CDR2 FQNEAQ (reference sequence). CDR3 DNA sequence: TGTGCCAGCAGCTTATTGGGCGGCACAGATACGCAGTATTTT. Translated, it gives CASSLLGGTDTQYF.

This chain connects TRBV18 to TRBJ2-1, with 8 bases fitting TRBD1. The CDR3 sequence is 13 residues long. Germline CDR1 reads KGHSH; CDR2 reads LQKENI. Losses at the gene ends were 6 bases for V and 8 bases for J; bases not matched to a gene: 6. DNA for the CDR3: TGTGCCAGCTCCCCAGAGACAGGGGATGAGCAGTTCTTC. Protein product: CASSPETGDEQFF.

This clonotype appeared many times. V and J are TRBV29-1 and TRBJ2-1; TRBD1 is a possible D gene (5 bases). Per germline, CDR1 SQVTM and CDR2 ANQGSEA. The CDR3 has 12 amino acids. Trimming removed 4 bases from V and 4 bases from J, with 8 bases in between. The CDR3 DNA follows: TGCAGCGTTGGTGGGGCTTACAATGAGCAGTTCTTC. It yields the protein CSVGGAYNEQFF.

About this clonotype: One end of the junction varies from germline; a read error may be responsible. CDR3 in DNA: TGTGACAGCAGCTTAGCGGGGGGCTTCTCAGAGACCCAGTACTTC. Its translation is CDSSLAGGFSETQYF. The J gene is TRBJ2-5, the V gene TRBV7-8; 10 positions match TRBD2. The germline V gene has CDR1 SGHVS and CDR2 FQNEAQ. The CDR3 has 15 residues.

This clonotype has at least ten counts. V gene TRBV9 combines with J gene TRBJ1-2; the match to TRBD1 covers 7 bases. V shed 4 bases, J shed 0 bases, and the junction held 12 bases outside the gene matches. The CDR3 extends over 17 amino acids. Germline lookup yields CDR1 SGDLS and CDR2 YYNGEE. The CDR3: CASSPRGDRNANYGYTF. In DNA form, the CDR3 reads TGTGCCAGCAGCCCGAGAGGGGACAGAAATGCTAACTATGGCTACACCTTC.

This clonotype was found many times. The V and J genes are TRBV7-2 and TRBJ2-5; D is uncertain. Trimming stripped 7 bases from V and 3 bases from J, with 3 bases between. The CDR3 loop spans 10 amino acids. Germline V gives CDR1 SGHTA, CDR2 FQGNSA. The DNA of the CDR3 is TGTGCCAGCAAAGAAGAGACCCAGTACTTC. This gives the protein CASKEETQYF.

In its sample, this clonotype was seen many times. The chain combines TRBV20-1 with TRBJ2-1; D could derive from TRBD1 or TRBD2 (5 bases each). Between the trimmed V and J ends, which lost 8 bases and 6 bases, there was a span of 17 bases. Germline loops: CDR1 DFQATT, CDR2 SNEGSKA (reference sequence). CDR3 length: 13 residues. The CDR3 here is CSPRGTRLNEQFF. The CDR3 region has the DNA TGCAGTCCGAGGGGTACCAGGCTCAATGAGCAGTTCTTC.

The sample holds many counts of this clonotype. This chain links TRBV7-8 with TRBJ2-5; D remains unclear. The germline gives CDR1 SGHVS, CDR2 FQNEAQ. V was shortened by 5 bases and J by 2 bases, with 15 bases between the two germline ends. The length of the CDR3 is 15 residues. The CDR3, as DNA: TGTGCCAGCAGCCGCCGGTTGGTGAAGCAAGAGACCCAGTACTTC. Translating gives CASSRRLVKQETQYF.

This clonotype came up many times. One end of the junction does not line up with germline, which may come from a read error. The rearrangement joins TRBV7-9 to TRBJ2-5; 7 positions match TRBD1. The CDR3 has 15 amino acids. The germline gives CDR1 SEHNR, CDR2 FQNEAQ (reference sequence). CDR3 in amino acids: CASGADRMGQETQHF. CDR3 nucleotides: TGTGCCAGCGGGGCGGACAGGATGGGCCAAGAGACCCAGCACTTC. The complete variable domain, with remaining parts taken from reference TRBV7-9 and TRBJ2-5, reads DTGVSQNPRHKITKRGQNVTFRCDPISEHNRLYWYRQTLGQGPEFLTYFQNEAQLEKSRLLSDRFSAERPKGSFSTLEIQRTEQGDSAMYLCASGADRMGQETQHFGPGTRLLVL.

Notes on this clonotype: A much larger clonotype is one base distant, so this may be a read error. CDR3 DNA: TGTGCCAGCAGTTTACGGATTGAAGAACTGTTTTTT. Its protein is CASSLRIEELFF. The rearrangement links TRBV28 to TRBJ1-4; D gene ambiguous. In germline, CDR1 is MDHEN, CDR2 SYDVKM. The CDR3 is 12 amino acids.

This clonotype came up many times. The chain is built from TRBV20-1 and TRBJ2-7; the D is unclear. V dropped 5 bases and J dropped 3 bases, with 8 bases sitting between them. The CDR3 has 11 residues. CDR1 DFQATT and CDR2 SNEGSKA come from the germline V gene (reference sequence). The CDR3 nucleotides read TGCAGTGCTGCGGAAATCTACGAGCAGTACTTC. This gives the protein CSAAEIYEQYF.

This clonotype was found many times. The chain uses TRBV19 and TRBJ2-7, with D unresolved. The V and J ends lost 6 bases and 0 bases respectively, with 9 bases between them. The germline V gene encodes CDR1 LNHDA and CDR2 SQIVND (reference sequence). The CDR3 consists of 13 residues. CDR3 DNA: TGTGCCAGTAGCCTGGACCACTCCTACGAGCAGTACTTC. It yields the protein CASSLDHSYEQYF. Supplemented by reference TRBV19 and TRBJ2-7, the full variable domain reads DGGITQSPKYLFRKEGQNVTLSCEQNLNHDAMYWYRQDPGQGLRLIYYSQIVNDFQKGDIAEGYSVSREKKESFPLTVTSAQKNPTAFYLCASSLDHSYEQYFGPGTRLTVT.

To note about this clonotype: A much bigger clone sits one base away, suggesting this may be a read error. The chain recombines TRBV3-1 with TRBJ1-2, with 9 bases lining up with TRBD1. The germline V gene has CDR1 LGHDT and CDR2 YNNKEL (reference sequence). V lost 3 bases, J lost 7 bases, and 3 bases stayed unmatched. The CDR3 is 13 amino acids. The CDR3 protein is CASSQGTGIGYTF. CDR3 bases: TGTGCCAGCAGCCAGGGGACAGGGATTGGCTACACCTTC.

This clonotype was counted only a few times. The CDR3: CASSPELTATNEKLFF. The CDR3, as DNA: TGTGCCAGCTCACCCGAGCTTACTGCAACTAATGAAAAACTGTTTTTT. The rearrangement links TRBV18 to TRBJ1-4; the D is unclear. In germline, CDR1 is KGHSH, CDR2 LQKENI. V dropped 3 bases and J dropped 0 bases, with 11 bases sitting between them. The CDR3 length is 16 residues.

A remark on this clonotype: A much larger clonotype is one base distant, so this may be a read error. The chain carries TRBV7-7 and TRBJ2-5; TRBD1 is a possible D gene (6 bases). There are 15 residues in the CDR3. CDR1 is SSHAT and CDR2 is FNYEAQ in the germline V gene (reference sequence). The CDR3 DNA reads TGTGCTAGCAGCTTAAGGTGGACAGATAAAGAGACCCAGCACTTC. Translation gives CASSLRWTDKETQHF.